Below are 14 T cell receptor beta chains sequenced from a single sample in a study of control samples from healthy donors and cancer patients. The data were produced by immunoSEQ multiplex PCR, yet TCRdb's version contains in-frame clones alone and is incomplete. The sample contains about 160,000 clones, approximately 90% of which appear only once. Sequenced sample: blood. These receptors came from a woman aged 25 to 45 in good health.

V is TRBV10-3 and J is TRBJ1-2, with D maybe TRBD1 (5 bases). CDR3 length equals 16 residues. The germline CDR1 and CDR2 sequences are ENHRY and SYGVKD. The ends were cut back, 0 bases at V and 2 bases at J, with 13 bases in the middle. The CDR3 DNA sequence: TGTGCCATCAGTGAGTCGACGGAGGGGAGAAACTATGGCTACACCTTC. This gives the protein CAISESTEGRNYGYTF.

V is TRBV7-8 and J is TRBJ2-7, with D possibly matching TRBD2 (5 bases). CDR1 and CDR2 from the germline V gene are SGHVS and FQNEAQ. The CDR3 consists of 14 residues. V lost 1 base to trimming and J lost 7 bases, with 14 bases between them. CDR3 bases: TGTGCCAGCAGCTTAGTTGTGGGAGTGGATGAGCAGTACTTC. This gives the protein CASSLVVGVDEQYF.

The chain recombines TRBV5-1 with TRBJ1-4, with a weak D call TRBD1 (5 bases). The germline CDR1 and CDR2 sequences are SGHRS and YFSETQ. Trimming took 2 bases from V and 0 from J, leaving 8 bases between them. The CDR3 sequence is 15 residues long. This CDR3 reads CASSFTGSTNEKLFF. The CDR3 bases are TGCGCCAGCAGCTTTACAGGATCAACTAATGAAAAACTGTTTTTT.

This sequence joins TRBV15 and TRBJ2-3; D ambiguous. This CDR3 contains 13 residues. Trimming took off 0 bases at V and 10 bases at J, with 11 bases between the two ends. Per germline, CDR1 LNHNV and CDR2 YYDKDF (reference sequence). This chain's CDR3 is CATSRDLASSQYF. CDR3 bases: TGTGCCACCAGCAGAGATCTGGCTAGTTCGCAGTATTTT. Full variable domain (missing parts from reference TRBV15 and TRBJ2-3): DAMVIQNPRYQVTQFGKPVTLSCSQTLNHNVMYWYQQKSSQAPKLLFHYYDKDFNNEADTPDNFQSRRPNTSFCFLDIRSPGLGDTAMYLCATSRDLASSQYFGPGTRLTVL.

This chain links TRBV11-1 with TRBJ2-3; D not resolved. V was trimmed by 0 bases and J by 0 bases, leaving 7 bases between them. CDR1 is SGHAT, CDR2 FQDESV, per germline (reference sequence). The CDR3 is 15 amino acids. The CDR3 DNA sequence: TGTGCCAGCAGCTTAGCAGGCCTGAGCACAGATACGCAGTATTTT. Encoded protein: CASSLAGLSTDTQYF.

V is TRBV19 and J is TRBJ1-5; 9 nucleotides match TRBD1. The ends lost 5 bases at V and 6 bases at J; junction bases unmatched: 8. The length of the CDR3 is 15 residues. Germline V gene data show CDR1 as LNHDA and CDR2 as SQIVND (reference sequence). CDR3 amino acids: CASSPGQGNAQPQHF. The CDR3 region has the DNA TGTGCCAGTAGTCCCGGACAGGGGAACGCTCAGCCCCAGCATTTT.

This sequence joins TRBV11-3 and TRBJ2-2; D is perhaps TRBD1 or TRBD2 (5 bases each). Germline V gene sequence: CDR1 SGHNT, CDR2 YENEEA. The V end lost 1 base, the J end lost 4 bases, and 10 bases lay between the germline ends. This CDR3 contains 15 residues. The CDR3 spells CASSLAGAGTGELFF. The CDR3 coding sequence is TGTGCCAGCAGCTTAGCCGGGGCGGGCACCGGGGAGCTGTTTTTT.

The chain links TRBV11-2 to TRBJ2-7; D gene unclear. V was pared by 3 bases and J by 5 bases, with 11 bases between. The CDR3 is 13 residues long. Germline CDR1 reads SGHAT; CDR2 reads FQNNGV. This CDR3 is CASSFTNPDEQYF. DNA for the CDR3: TGTGCCAGCAGCTTTACGAATCCGGACGAGCAGTACTTC.

This chain joins TRBV7-2 and TRBJ1-1; 9 bases agree with TRBD1. This CDR3 has 13 residues. V was pared by 6 bases and J by 11 bases, with 10 bases of the junction left unmatched. The germline V gene encodes CDR1 SGHTA and CDR2 FQGNSA. The CDR3 coding sequence is TGTGCCAGCAGGACGGACAGGGGTTTAGGGGCTTTCTTT. Protein sequence: CASRTDRGLGAFF.

The V call is TRBV18, the J call TRBJ1-3; D is undetermined. V dropped 2 bases and J dropped 0 bases, with 11 bases sitting between them. This CDR3 has 16 residues. The V gene's germline CDR1 is KGHSH and CDR2 LQKENI. CDR3 sequence (DNA): TGTGCCAGCTCACCAGGTCGACGGATCTCTGGAAACACCATATATTTT. It translates to CASSPGRRISGNTIYF.

This clone was detected only once. The chain combines TRBV3-1 (or the pseudogene TRBV3-2) with TRBJ1-1; possible D gene TRBD1, 5 bases. Germline CDR1 and CDR2: LGHDT and YNNKEL (reference sequence). The ends were cut back, 7 bases at V and 1 base at J, with 13 bases in the middle. CDR3 length: 14 residues. The CDR3 DNA reads TGTGCCAGCACTGGGGCGGGGCGGAACACTGAAGCTTTCTTT. The encoded protein is CASTGAGRNTEAFF.

V usage is TRBV6-1 and J usage is TRBJ1-1; unclear D gene. Germline assignment: CDR1 MNHNS and CDR2 SASEGT. The CDR3 extends over 13 amino acids. Trimming took 0 bases from V and 0 from J, leaving 2 bases between them. The CDR3 nucleotides are TGTGCCAGCAGTGAAGCTGTGAACACTGAAGCTTTCTTT. Its translation is CASSEAVNTEAFF.

The chain couples TRBV6-6 to TRBJ1-6; the match to TRBD1 covers 7 bases. The germline CDR1 and CDR2 sequences are MNHNY and SVGAGI (reference sequence). Trimming took 0 bases from V and 8 from J; bases not matched to a gene: 7. CDR3 size: 16 residues. The CDR3 protein is CASSYSGGAGDSPLHF. The CDR3 DNA is TGTGCCAGCAGTTACTCAGGGGGCGCGGGGGATTCACCCCTCCACTTT.

This chain joins TRBV19 and TRBJ1-4; D unresolved. Trimming took off 9 bases at V and 0 bases at J, with 8 bases between the two ends. CDR3 length equals 13 residues. Germline V gene data show CDR1 as LNHDA and CDR2 as SQIVND (reference sequence). The CDR3, as DNA: TGTGCCAGCAGCTGGGCAACTAATGAAAAACTGTTTTTT. Its protein is CASSWATNEKLFF.